This TCR beta chain was documented in a study of T cell responses to AZD1222 COVID-19 vaccine. The study, taken as a whole, reports: Donors skewed white British and female; clonal diversity was possibly underestimated. CD4 TCRs linked to vaccination spanned spike, dominating at 160-218 and 743-854. Only a handful of people who got AZD1222 tested seropositive at baseline.

Regarding this clone: Its antigen is unidentified.

Germline CDR1 reads MNHEY; CDR2 reads SVGEGT. Unmatched junction bases numbered 12, after V lost 6 bases and J lost 1 base. This CDR3 comprises 16 residues. TCRdb keeps only in-frame clones here, not all; method: immunoSEQ multiplex PCR. The data show 150,000 to 200,000 clones, with 85% to 95% seen just once and roughly 5.5% held by the top ten. This sequence was found in an adult who received the AZD1222 COVID-19 vaccine. This material consisted of peripheral blood, taken 28 days after the second AZD1222 dose. The chain recombines TRBV6-2 or TRBV6-3 with TRBJ2-7; 7 bases fit TRBD1. This CDR3 is CASSYGQDLLSYEQYF. CDR3 DNA: TGTGCCAGCAGCTATGGACAGGACTTGTTGTCCTACGAGCAGTACTTC.